Reported below is one TCR beta chain. Its antigen is undetermined. At one of its ends the junction is not consistent with the germline gene, which may arise from a read error. The CDR3 loop spans 12 amino acids. The germline gives CDR1 KGHDR, CDR2 SFDVKD. Memory CD4+ cells were defined as CD4+CD45RO+CD25-. TCRdb fed the 5' RACE reads into MiXCR, producing one record per CDR3 protein. The table includes 50,000 to 65,000 distinct CDR3 sequences, 28% detected once. Study-level results: Larger-cohort validation covered only one TCR beta V-J rearrangement. Greatest tumor Treg TCR overlap was with tumor naive CD4+ cells. The TCR gene usage of tumor memory CD4+ T cells clustered together with blood and lymph node memory CD4+ cells and with lymph node naive CD4+ cells.

V is TRBV24-1 and J is TRBJ2-6; perhaps TRBD1 as D (5 bases). This TCR was recovered from a female donor with breast cancer. Source material: tumor-infiltrating memory CD4+ T cells sorted from the breast tumor. Subset given: memory CD4+ T cells, CD4+CD45RO+CD25-. CDR3 sequence reads: CATPAGASVLIF. The DNA of the CDR3 is TGTGCCACCCCTGCTGGGGCCAGCGTCCTGATTTTC.